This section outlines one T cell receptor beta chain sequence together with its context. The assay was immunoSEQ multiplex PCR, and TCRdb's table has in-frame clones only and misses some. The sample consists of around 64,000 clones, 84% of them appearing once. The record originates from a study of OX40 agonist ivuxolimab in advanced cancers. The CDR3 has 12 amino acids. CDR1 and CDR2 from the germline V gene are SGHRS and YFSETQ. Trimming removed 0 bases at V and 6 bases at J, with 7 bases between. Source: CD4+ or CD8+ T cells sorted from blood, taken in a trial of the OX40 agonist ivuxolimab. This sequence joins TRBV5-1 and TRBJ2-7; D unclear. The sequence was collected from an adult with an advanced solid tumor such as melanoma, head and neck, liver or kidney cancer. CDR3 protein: CASSLAPGEQYF. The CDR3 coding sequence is TGCGCCAGCAGCTTGGCCCCAGGCGAGCAGTACTTC.